These 10 T cell receptor beta chains came from one sample sequenced in a study of T cell responses to AZD1222 COVID-19 vaccine. The table came from immunoSEQ multiplex PCR; TCRdb's copy has only in-frame clones and leaves some out. The table has 150,000 to 180,000 clones, around 90% seen once. The sample here was peripheral blood, taken on day 0 of AZD1222 vaccination. The origin of the receptors is an adult in good health.

This CDR3 is CATSLWANGELFF. As DNA, the CDR3 is TGTGCCACCAGTCTCTGGGCCAACGGGGAGCTGTTTTTT. The chain has TRBV24-1 and TRBJ2-2; D call uncertain. CDR3 length: 13 amino acids. Germline V gives CDR1 KGHDR, CDR2 SFDVKD. Trimming took off 6 bases at V and 7 bases at J, with 11 bases between the two ends.

The genes are TRBV27 and TRBJ2-1, with 7 bases lining up with TRBD2. J lost 7 bases, V lost 3 bases, and 6 bases had no gene match. Germline V lookup: CDR1 MNHEY, CDR2 SMNVEV (reference sequence). The CDR3 is made up of 14 amino acids. The DNA for the CDR3 is TGTGCCAGCAGTTTTGCGGGAGATTCAAATGAGCAGTTCTTC. Protein sequence: CASSFAGDSNEQFF.

The rearrangement uses TRBV6-5 and TRBJ1-4, with TRBD1 as a possible D gene (6 bases). The ends were cut back, 0 bases at V and 1 base at J, with 9 bases in the middle. The germline gives CDR1 MNHEY, CDR2 SVGAGI. The CDR3 has 16 residues. CDR3 region: CASSYSWTETNEKLFF. DNA of the CDR3: TGTGCCAGCAGTTACTCCTGGACAGAAACTAATGAAAAACTGTTTTTT.

The chain recombines TRBV19 with TRBJ1-1; 7 nucleotides agree with TRBD1. This CDR3 comprises 14 residues. CDR1 and CDR2 (germline): LNHDA, SQIVND (reference sequence). J lost 4 bases, V lost 9 bases, and 11 bases had no gene match. The CDR3 DNA follows: TGTGCCAGCGATCCAGGGGGGATAAGCACTGAAGCTTTCTTT. Translated, it gives CASDPGGISTEAFF.

This chain connects TRBV9 to TRBJ1-2; TRBD1 is a possible D gene (6 bases). This CDR3 spans 14 amino acids. V dropped 3 bases and J dropped 3 bases, with 12 bases sitting between them. Germline loops: CDR1 SGDLS, CDR2 YYNGEE. The CDR3 region has the DNA TGTGCCAGCAGCGCTACCGGGACATACTATGGCTACACCTTC. This codes for CASSATGTYYGYTF. The full variable domain, completed using reference TRBV9 and TRBJ1-2, is DSGVTQTPKHLITATGQRVTLRCSPRSGDLSVYWYQQSLDQGLQFLIQYYNGEERAKGNILERFSAQQFPDLHSELNLSSLELGDSALYFCASSATGTYYGYTFGSGTRLTVV.

This sequence joins TRBV10-3 and TRBJ2-1; a weak D match, TRBD2 (7 bases). The V gene's germline CDR1 is ENHRY and CDR2 SYGVKD. Trimming took off 10 bases at V and 9 bases at J, with 31 bases between the two ends. CDR3 size: 17 residues. This CDR3 reads CATDLGARGSPDGEQFF. CDR3 bases: TGTGCCACCGACCTGGGGGCGCGGGGGAGCCCCGACGGTGAGCAGTTCTTC.

The chain carries TRBV7-9 and TRBJ2-2; D not certain. This CDR3 is built from 13 residues. Germline lookup yields CDR1 SEHNR and CDR2 FQNEAQ (reference sequence). The V and J ends lost 3 bases and 5 bases respectively, with 7 bases between them. CDR3 loop: CASSFKGTGELFF. Written as DNA, the CDR3 is TGTGCCAGCAGCTTTAAAGGTACCGGGGAGCTGTTTTTT.

The chain has TRBV5-6 and TRBJ2-3; D not certain. CDR1 and CDR2 from the germline V gene are SGHDT and YYEEEE. V was shortened by 0 bases and J by 0 bases, with 8 bases between the two germline ends. This CDR3 has 15 amino acids. DNA for the CDR3: TGTGCCAGCAGCTTGGTAGTGGGGAGCACAGATACGCAGTATTTT. This translates into CASSLVVGSTDTQYF.

This rearrangement joins TRBV2 to TRBJ1-3, with D hard to call. CDR1 is SNHLY and CDR2 is FYNNEI in the germline V gene. This CDR3 region has 12 residues. Deletions cut 0 bases from V and 10 bases from J, with 7 bases between. CDR3 amino acids: CASSEASRTIYF. The CDR3 DNA follows: TGTGCCAGCAGTGAAGCTTCTCGGACCATATATTTT. Full variable domain (missing parts from reference TRBV2 and TRBJ1-3): EPEVTQTPSHQVTQMGQEVILRCVPISNHLYFYWYRQILGQKVEFLVSFYNNEISEKSEIFDDQFSVERPDGSNFTLKIRSTKLEDSAMYFCASSEASRTIYFGEGSWLTVV.

This clone was seen once. The J gene is TRBJ1-1, the V gene TRBV5-1; 8 bases fit TRBD1. CDR3 length: 13 residues. Germline V gene lookup returns CDR1 SGHRS and CDR2 YFSETQ. V lost 4 bases to trimming and J lost 11 bases; unmatched junction nucleotides: 10. CDR3 amino acids: CASSTTVTGEAFF. The CDR3 bases are TGCGCCAGCAGCACCACCGTGACAGGGGAGGCTTTCTTT.